This TCR beta chain was captured by sequencing in a study of cytomegalovirus exposure and HLA in healthy donors. About the study: About 82 million unique TCRs from HLA-typed donors were held in an early release of data.

The PCR used 60 Vbeta and 13 Jbeta primers. The table came from immunoSEQ multiplex PCR; TCRdb's copy has only in-frame clones and leaves some out. The repertoire holds some 70,000 clones, with 65% to 70% as singletons. As concerns this clone: Its cognate antigen is unknown.

The CDR3 loop spans 15 amino acids. Germline-derived CDR1 and CDR2 are SGHRS and YFSETQ. Study observations and caveats: The HLA-A and HLA-B alleles of most subjects were reportedly predicted accurately from TCR beta sequences.

The TCR was taken from a male donor in good health and CMV-seropositive. V usage is TRBV5-1 and J usage is TRBJ2-5; 9 nucleotides match TRBD1. The end of the DNA is better explained by TRBJ2-7, so the J call may be wrong. The material sequenced was PBMCs. CDR3 DNA sequence: TGCGCCAGCAGCCTGGGGGGGGACAGGGCCCACGAGCAGTACTTC. It specifies CASSLGGDRAHEQYF.